A selection of T cell receptor beta chains follows, all from one sample in a study of T cell changes during pregnancy in multiple sclerosis. Sequencing was performed with immunoSEQ multiplex PCR; in TCRdb, only in-frame clones are kept and a portion is missing. The data hold roughly 45,000 clones, with approximately 95% observed a single time. The source was CD8+ T cells from peripheral blood mononuclear cells, collected in the first trimester of pregnancy. The receptors stem from a female donor with multiple sclerosis, enrolled in a pregnancy study. Each CDR3 is given with its conserved first and last residue. D genes are given only for firm matches. Rows give clone size only sometimes, using once, few, many, or a class for an expanded clone.

V	J	length	size	D	CDR3	DNA
TRBV6-5	TRBJ2-3	11	-	-	CASGGRDTQYF	TGTGCCAGCGGGGGGAGGGATACGCAGTATTTT
TRBV9	TRBJ2-7	15	once	TRBD2	CASSAGTSGIYEQYF	TGTGCCAGCAGCGCCGGGACTAGCGGGATTTACGAGCAGTACTTC
TRBV7-2	TRBJ2-2	15	-	-	CASSPEGGAVGELFF	TGTGCCAGCAGCCCCGAAGGTGGAGCGGTCGGGGAGCTGTTTTTT
TRBV13	TRBJ2-7	16	-	TRBD1	CASSLGGQGKAYEQYF	TGTGCCAGCAGCTTAGGCGGACAGGGGAAGGCGTACGAGCAGTACTTC
TRBV7-9	TRBJ1-1	14	-	-	CAASPQAANTEAFF	TGTGCCGCTAGCCCCCAGGCCGCGAACACTGAAGCTTTCTTT
TRBV6-5	TRBJ2-1	15	-	TRBD1	CASSSSGTGGIEQFF	TGTGCCAGCAGTTCTTCCGGGACAGGGGGTATTGAGCAGTTCTTC
TRBV2	TRBJ2-1	16	-	-	CASSESRLGSYNEQFF	TGTGCCAGCAGTGAATCTCGACTAGGATCCTACAATGAGCAGTTCTTC
TRBV7-3	TRBJ1-1	14	-	-	CASSLGLGNTEAFF	TGTGCCAGCAGCTTAGGGCTCGGGAACACTGAAGCTTTCTTT
TRBV4-1	TRBJ2-7	15	once	-	CASSQEKTPFYEQYF	TGCGCCAGCAGCCAAGAAAAGACTCCTTTCTACGAGCAGTACTTC
TRBV25-1	TRBJ2-4	15	-	TRBD1	CASSESTGIKNIQYF	TGTGCCAGCAGTGAATCGACAGGGATTAAAAACATTCAGTACTTC